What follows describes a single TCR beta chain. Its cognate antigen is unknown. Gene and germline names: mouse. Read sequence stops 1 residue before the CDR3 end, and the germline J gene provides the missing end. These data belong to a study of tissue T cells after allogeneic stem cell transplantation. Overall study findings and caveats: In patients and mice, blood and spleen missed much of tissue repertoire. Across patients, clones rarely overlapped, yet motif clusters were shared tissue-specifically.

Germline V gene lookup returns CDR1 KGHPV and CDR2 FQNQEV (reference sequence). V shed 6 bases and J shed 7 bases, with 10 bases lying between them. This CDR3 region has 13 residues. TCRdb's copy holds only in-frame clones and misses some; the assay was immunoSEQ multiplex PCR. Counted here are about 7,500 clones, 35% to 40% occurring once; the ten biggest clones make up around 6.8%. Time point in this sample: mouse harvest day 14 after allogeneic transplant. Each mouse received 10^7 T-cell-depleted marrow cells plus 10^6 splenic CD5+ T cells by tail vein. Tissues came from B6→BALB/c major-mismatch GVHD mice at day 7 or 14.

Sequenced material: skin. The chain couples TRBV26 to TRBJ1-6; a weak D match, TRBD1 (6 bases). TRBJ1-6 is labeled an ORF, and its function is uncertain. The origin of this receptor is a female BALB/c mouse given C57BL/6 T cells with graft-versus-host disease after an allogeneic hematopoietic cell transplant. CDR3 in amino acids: CASSSGQNSPLYF. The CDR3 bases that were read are TGTGCCAGCAGCTCGGGACAAAATTCGCCCCTCTAC.